One TCR beta chain is described in this entry. The sample belongs to a study of beta chain features in type 1 diabetes. Reverse transcribing all isolated RNA meant expressed TCRB transcripts were sequenced. Assay used: immunoSEQ multiplex PCR; TCRdb lists only in-frame clones, some missing. The data contain 200,000 to 250,000 clones, around 14% of them singletons. The CDR3 totals 14 residues. Germline CDR1 is MNHEY and CDR2 is SVGAGI. Trimming stripped 4 bases from V and 0 bases from J, with 10 bases between. The origin of this receptor is a middle-aged woman in good health. The genes are TRBV6-5 and TRBJ2-7; no definite D call. Sequenced: naive CD4+ T cells from blood. The CDR3 region is CASSSFSGSYEQYF. The CDR3 nucleotides are TGTGCCAGCAGTTCCTTTTCGGGCTCCTACGAGCAGTACTTC.